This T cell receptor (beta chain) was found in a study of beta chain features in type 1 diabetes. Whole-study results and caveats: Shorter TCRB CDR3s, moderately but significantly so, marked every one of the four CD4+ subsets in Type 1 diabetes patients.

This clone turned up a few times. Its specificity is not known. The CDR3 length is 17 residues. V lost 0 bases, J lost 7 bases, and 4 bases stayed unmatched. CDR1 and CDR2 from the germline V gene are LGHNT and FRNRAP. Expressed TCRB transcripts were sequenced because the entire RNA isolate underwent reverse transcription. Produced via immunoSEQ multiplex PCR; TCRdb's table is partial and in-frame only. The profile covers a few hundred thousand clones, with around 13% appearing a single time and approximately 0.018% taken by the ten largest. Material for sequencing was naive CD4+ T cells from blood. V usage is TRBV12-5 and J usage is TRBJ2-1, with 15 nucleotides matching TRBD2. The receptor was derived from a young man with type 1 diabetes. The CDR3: CASGLVWGTSGRNEQFF. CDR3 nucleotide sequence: TGTGCTAGTGGTTTGGTCTGGGGGACTAGCGGGAGGAATGAGCAGTTCTTC. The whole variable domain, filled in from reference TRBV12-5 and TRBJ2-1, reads DARVTQTPRHKVTEMGQEVTMRCQPILGHNTVFWYRQTMMQGLELLAYFRNRAPLDDSGMPKDRFSAEMPDATLATLKIQPSEPRDSAVYFCASGLVWGTSGRNEQFFGPGTRLTVL.